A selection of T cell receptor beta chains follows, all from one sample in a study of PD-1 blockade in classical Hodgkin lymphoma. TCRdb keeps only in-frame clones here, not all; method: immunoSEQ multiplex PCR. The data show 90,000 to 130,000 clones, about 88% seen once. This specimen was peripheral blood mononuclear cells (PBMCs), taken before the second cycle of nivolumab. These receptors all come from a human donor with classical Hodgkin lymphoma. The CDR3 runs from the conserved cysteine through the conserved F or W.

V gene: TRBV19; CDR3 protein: CASRLTGGVPTEAFF
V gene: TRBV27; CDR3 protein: CASSLVLAGYNEQFF
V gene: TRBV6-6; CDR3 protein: CASSYSNSNRGIQYF
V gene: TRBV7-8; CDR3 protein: CASSLGFRFSGANVLTF
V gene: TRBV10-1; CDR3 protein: CASSRGMETEAFF
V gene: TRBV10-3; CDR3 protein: CAISEEPGGGFF
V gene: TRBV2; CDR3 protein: CASESAGGRYEQYF
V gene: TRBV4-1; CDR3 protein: CASSLSGSGANVLTF
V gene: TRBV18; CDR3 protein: CASSPLRTASGNTIYF
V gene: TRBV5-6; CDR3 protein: CASSPGQRSEQYF
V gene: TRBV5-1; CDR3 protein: CASSLAWVRDEQYF
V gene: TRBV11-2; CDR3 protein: CASSKGTGGRDGYTF
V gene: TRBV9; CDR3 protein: CASSRVGTANTEAFF
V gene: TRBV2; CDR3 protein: CATTSGIYNEQFF
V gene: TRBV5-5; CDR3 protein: CASSLGGLAGTDTQYF
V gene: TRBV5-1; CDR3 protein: CASSREDGVMNTEAFF
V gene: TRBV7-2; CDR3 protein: CASSQGLAGVETQYF
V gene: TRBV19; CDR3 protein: CASSPDRGSTLNQPQHF
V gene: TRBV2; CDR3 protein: CASGQVRDTEAFF
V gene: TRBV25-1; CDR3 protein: CASSETRLSQETQYF
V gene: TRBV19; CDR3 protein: CASSIRDATNEKLFF
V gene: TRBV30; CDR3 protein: CAWSVRSGNSPLHF
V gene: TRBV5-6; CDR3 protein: CASSLVLGGTLAKNIQYF
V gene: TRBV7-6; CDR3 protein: CASSFSDGGEYEQYF
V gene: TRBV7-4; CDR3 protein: CASSSRTSGRLSYNEQFF
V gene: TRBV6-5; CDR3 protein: CASSYSMQGYEQYF
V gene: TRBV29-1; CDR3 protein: CSVQGSNSGNTIYF
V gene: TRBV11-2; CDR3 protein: CASSYSLTANTEAFF
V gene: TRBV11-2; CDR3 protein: CASSLTDNTGELFF
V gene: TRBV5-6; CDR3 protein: CASSLWRTGSDEQFF
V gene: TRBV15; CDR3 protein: CATSRARGDTEAFF
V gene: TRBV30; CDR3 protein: CAWSKSGLNQPQHF
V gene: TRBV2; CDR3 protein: CASRYRGNSNQPQHF
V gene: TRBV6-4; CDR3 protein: CANKSGTSYEQYF
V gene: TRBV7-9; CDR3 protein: CASSLGTSQETQYF
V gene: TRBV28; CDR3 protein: CASSFVSLGSTDTQYF
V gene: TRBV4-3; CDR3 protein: CASSQQTGTGETQYF
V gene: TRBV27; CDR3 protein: CASSLRRGRGHQPQHF
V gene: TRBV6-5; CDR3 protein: CASSRTGTTGYTF
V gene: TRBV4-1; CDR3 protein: CASSQDPPSGSGVGETQYF
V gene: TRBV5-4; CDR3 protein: CASSFTGYTDTQYF
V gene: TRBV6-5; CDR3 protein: CASSYSRLAPDTQYF
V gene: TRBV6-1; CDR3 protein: CASADDVYGYTF
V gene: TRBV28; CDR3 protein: CASSNDRAAEAFF
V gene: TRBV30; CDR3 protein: CAGGYTEAFF
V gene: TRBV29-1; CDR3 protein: CGVERQVRNTEAFF
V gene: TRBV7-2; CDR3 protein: CASSLGLLSGELFF
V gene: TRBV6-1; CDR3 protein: CASSEYGAGGDQPQHF